Below, 5 T cell receptor beta chains from the same sample are listed, as sequenced in a study of human T cells and chemical hapten exposure. Using its own MiXCR run on the RACE reads, TCRdb lists one record per CDR3 protein. The sample lists about 380,000 distinct CDR3 sequences; 6% to 7% were seen once. The time point here: patch test 2, 6 weeks after DPC sensitization. As for treatment: therapeutic diphenylcyclopropenone sensitization with weekly scalp DPC. The sequencing here drew on whole blood, taken in connection with sensitization to the hapten diphenylcyclopropenone (DPC). The source is a woman under 30 with alopecia areata. Some clones in this sample may be carry-over from other donors' samples.

At least ten counts were recorded for this clonotype. This chain uses TRBV9 with TRBJ1-4; D is unresolved. V was cut by 7 bases and J by 8 bases, with 12 bases left in between. The V gene's germline CDR1 is SGDLS and CDR2 YYNGEE. The CDR3 sequence is 12 residues long. In DNA, the CDR3 is TGTGCCAGCTGTGGAGGAGGGGAAAAACTGTTTTTT. Residues: CASCGGGEKLFF. Full variable domain (missing parts from reference TRBV9 and TRBJ1-4): DSGVTQTPKHLITATGQRVTLRCSPRSGDLSVYWYQQSLDQGLQFLIQYYNGEERAKGNILERFSAQQFPDLHSELNLSSLELGDSALYFCASCGGGEKLFFGSGTQLSVL.

The sample holds a few counts of this clonotype. The chain uses TRBV7-2 and TRBJ1-1; D might be TRBD1 (6 bases). Germline V gene sequence: CDR1 SGHTA, CDR2 FQGNSA. The CDR3 spans 14 residues. V was trimmed by 5 bases and J by 5 bases, leaving 15 bases between them. CDR3 DNA: TGTGCCAGCAGCCGATTAGGGGGGCCGACTGAAGCTTTCTTT. Encoded protein: CASSRLGGPTEAFF.

The genes are TRBV6-5 and TRBJ2-1, with TRBD2 identical over 8 bases. J lost 7 bases, V lost 8 bases, and 10 bases had no gene match. The CDR3 consists of 14 residues. Germline values: CDR1 MNHEY, CDR2 SVGAGI. The DNA of the CDR3 is TGTGCCAGCCGGGGGGGACCGACCGTGAATGAGCAGTTCTTC. Translated: CASRGGPTVNEQFF.

CDR3 in amino acids: CASSLQAHWNTEAFF. CDR3 bases: TGTGCCAGCAGCTTACAGGCGCACTGGAACACTGAAGCTTTCTTT. V usage is TRBV7-9 and J usage is TRBJ1-1; D unclear. This CDR3 spans 15 amino acids. Trimming removed 2 bases at V and 1 base at J, with 11 bases between. Germline V CDR1 and CDR2: SEHNR, FQNEAQ (reference sequence). The full variable domain, its missing parts supplied by reference TRBV7-9 and TRBJ1-1, is DTGVSQNPRHKITKRGQNVTFRCDPISEHNRLYWYRQTLGQGPEFLTYFQNEAQLEKSRLLSDRFSAERPKGSFSTLEIQRTEQGDSAMYLCASSLQAHWNTEAFFGQGTRLTVV.

This chain connects TRBV5-1 to TRBJ1-1, with D possibly TRBD1 on 5 matching bases. The CDR3 contains 14 residues. V gave up 5 bases and J gave up 3 bases, with 14 bases separating them. CDR1 SGHRS and CDR2 YFSETQ come from the germline V gene. The CDR3 coding sequence is TGCGCCAGCAGAAAGGGACCGGACGACACTGAAGCTTTCTTT. The encoded protein is CASRKGPDDTEAFF.